The clone carrying this T cell receptor beta chain was observed a few times. Per the germline V gene, CDR1 is KGHSH and CDR2 is LQKENI. Trimming stripped 2 bases from V and 2 bases from J, with 19 bases between. The CDR3 runs to 18 residues. The data derive from a study of control samples from healthy donors and cancer patients. Only in-frame clones appear in the TCRdb table, and some are missing; sequencing was by immunoSEQ multiplex PCR. The sample lists about 120,000 clones, about 83% seen once, with around 10% in the top ten. This sequence was found in a man in his thirties or forties in good health. The material sequenced was blood. This chain uses TRBV18 with TRBJ1-5, with a possible D match to TRBD1 (5 bases). The CDR3 is CASSPRRGRYLGNQPQHF. CDR3 nucleotide sequence: TGTGCCAGCTCACCAAGGCGGGGACGGTACTTGGGCAATCAGCCCCAGCATTTT.